This T cell receptor beta chain is from a study of blood T cell repertoires in COVID-19. Trimming removed 5 bases from V and 9 bases from J, with 16 bases in between. Germline CDR1 and CDR2: MNHEY and SMNVEV (reference sequence). The CDR3 length is 13 residues. Participants reported their clinical history, and cohort assignment relied on those reports. Per the original data handling: Quantification of nucleated cells was approximated via reference gene primer amplification. The method was immunoSEQ multiplex PCR; TCRdb's version includes in-frame clones alone and lacks a portion of them. For V, J and clone size, that table is used; D and trimming come from the DNA. The sample consists of about 270,000 clones, about 90% of them appearing once.

The sequence was collected from a woman aged 25-40 years with acute COVID-19. Material for sequencing was PBMCs or T cells enriched from blood (not recorded which). This chain connects TRBV27 to TRBJ1-1; D is possibly TRBD1 (5 bases). In DNA, the CDR3 is TGTGCCAGCAGTGGCCGTGTGGGGGGAAAAGCTTTCTTT. This sequence encodes CASSGRVGGKAFF.